What follows are 26 T cell receptor beta chains derived from one specimen sequenced in a study of blood T cell repertoires in COVID-19. TCRdb's table, derived via immunoSEQ multiplex PCR, lists solely in-frame clones and lacks some. The data show some 110,000 clones, roughly 72% seen once. The specimen sequenced was peripheral blood. The receptors here all came from a man older than 75 with COVID-19, enrolled during active disease.

A remark on this clone: Additional DNA sequences in this sample encode the identical CDR3. The V gene is TRBV11-2, the J gene TRBJ2-7; D is possibly TRBD1 (5 bases). The CDR3 has 13 residues. Germline V CDR1 and CDR2: SGHAT, FQNNGV. V gave up 0 bases and J gave up 4 bases, with 7 bases separating them. CDR3 loop: CASSLDPGYEQYF. Here the CDR3 DNA reads TGTGCCAGCAGCTTAGATCCAGGGTACGAGCAGTACTTC.

This chain links TRBV5-1 with TRBJ2-3; D possibly corresponds to TRBD1 (6 bases). CDR1 is SGHRS and CDR2 is YFSETQ in the germline V gene. With 4 bases removed from V and 3 bases from J, the gap between germline ends came to 12 bases. The length of the CDR3 is 14 residues. The CDR3 DNA sequence: TGCGCCAGCAGCCAGCAGGGGAGTACAGATACGCAGTATTTT. Translated: CASSQQGSTDTQYF.

The J gene is TRBJ2-3, the V gene TRBV6-2 or TRBV6-3, with 9 nucleotides matching TRBD2. Germline CDR1 reads MNHEY; CDR2 reads SVGEGT. The V segment lost 0 bases and the J segment 1 base; nucleotides outside the gene matches: 2. CDR3 length: 16 amino acids. This chain's CDR3 is CASSYSASGGTDTQYF. DNA of the CDR3: TGTGCCAGCAGTTACTCGGCTAGCGGGGGCACAGATACGCAGTATTTT.

The gene calls are TRBV29-1 and TRBJ1-2; D gene unclear. This CDR3 has 15 residues. Germline V lookup: CDR1 SQVTM, CDR2 ANQGSEA. V lost 4 bases and J 0 bases, leaving 15 bases between the germline ends. CDR3 nucleotide sequence: TGCAGCGTTGCGGCTGACGGGAATACTAACTATGGCTACACCTTC. Translating it yields CSVAADGNTNYGYTF.

The chain couples TRBV10-2 to TRBJ2-3; the D gene is possibly TRBD2 (6 bases). V lost 7 bases and J lost 1, with 15 bases in between. The germline CDR1 and CDR2 sequences are WSHSY and SAAADI. The CDR3 covers 15 residues. CDR3 nucleotide sequence: TGCGCCAGCACCGCGAGCGGGTCCCGCACAGATACGCAGTATTTT. Translated, it gives CASTASGSRTDTQYF.

This clone was observed a handful of times. The chain links TRBV7-2 to TRBJ1-5; 10 bases map to TRBD1. V shed 7 bases, J shed 5 bases, and the junction held 14 bases outside the gene matches. This CDR3 has 17 residues. Germline V CDR1 and CDR2: SGHTA, FQGNSA. The chain's CDR3 is CASTLPWDRGFDQPQHF. The CDR3 DNA follows: TGTGCCAGCACCCTCCCCTGGGACAGGGGTTTTGATCAGCCCCAGCATTTT.

The chain uses TRBV30 and TRBJ2-2, with D perhaps matching TRBD1 (6 bases). The germline V and J ends were trimmed by 5 bases and 7 bases, with 17 bases remaining between them. The CDR3 loop spans 14 amino acids. Germline CDR1 is GTSNPN and CDR2 is SVGIG (reference sequence). The CDR3 here is CAWLQGSRRGELFF. The CDR3 DNA reads as TGTGCCTGGTTACAGGGTAGCCGGCGCGGGGAGCTGTTTTTT.

This clone has a single count. This chain connects TRBV6-2 or TRBV6-3 to TRBJ2-2; TRBD2 matches 8 bases. This CDR3 spans 18 amino acids. CDR1 and CDR2 from the germline V gene are MNHEY and SVGEGT. V shed 4 bases, J shed 4 bases, and the junction held 14 bases outside the gene matches. CDR3 residues: CASSFSTSGLGGTGELFF. CDR3 in DNA: TGTGCCAGCAGTTTCTCAACTAGCGGCCTAGGGGGCACCGGGGAGCTGTTTTTT.

This clone is a singleton in its sample. The rearrangement uses TRBV19 and TRBJ1-4; 9 nucleotides match TRBD1. With V trimmed by 5 bases and J by 6 bases, 7 bases remained unmatched. The CDR3 extends over 15 amino acids. Germline V lookup: CDR1 LNHDA, CDR2 SQIVND (reference sequence). The CDR3 protein is CASSLGTGRDEKLFF. As DNA, the CDR3 is TGTGCCAGTAGTCTCGGGACAGGGCGGGATGAAAAACTGTTTTTT.

The genes are TRBV12-3 or TRBV12-4 and TRBJ2-6; no reliable D call. The CDR3 has 13 amino acids. Deletions cut 3 bases from V and 4 bases from J, with 4 bases between. The CDR3 region has the DNA TGTGCCAGCAGTTTCGAGGGGGCCAACGTCCTGACTTTC. Its protein product is CASSFEGANVLTF.

The chain carries TRBV7-3 and TRBJ2-3; perhaps TRBD1 as D (6 bases). The V gene's germline CDR1 is SGHTA and CDR2 FQGTGA. With 3 bases removed from V and 1 base from J, the gap between germline ends came to 8 bases. The CDR3 is 14 amino acids. In DNA form, the CDR3 reads TGTGCCAGCAGCTTGGACAGCGGCACAGATACGCAGTATTTT. Translating it yields CASSLDSGTDTQYF.

The chain couples TRBV27 to TRBJ2-7; D is unclear. CDR1 is MNHEY, CDR2 SMNVEV, per germline (reference sequence). Trimming removed 5 bases from V and 3 bases from J, with 14 bases in between. The CDR3 is 14 amino acids. CDR3 in amino acids: CASSPTFRGYEQYF. CDR3 nucleotides: TGTGCCAGCAGTCCGACCTTCAGAGGCTACGAGCAGTACTTC.

The V call is TRBV28, the J call TRBJ2-7; tentative D call: TRBD1 (6 bases). The V end lost 4 bases, the J end lost 6 bases, and 10 bases lay between the germline ends. Germline-derived CDR1 and CDR2 are MDHEN and SYDVKM. The CDR3 is made up of 12 amino acids. CDR3 amino acids: CASSSGVGEQYF. CDR3 DNA sequence: TGTGCCAGCAGTTCAGGGGTAGGCGAGCAGTACTTC.

The chain recombines TRBV12-5 with TRBJ1-1; 8 bases map to TRBD1. The V gene end was trimmed by 6 bases and the J gene end by 3 bases; junction bases not matched to a gene: 12. The CDR3 extends over 16 amino acids. CDR1 is LGHNT, CDR2 FRNRAP, per germline. CDR3 region: CASGSTGQGWDTEAFF. In nucleotides, the CDR3 is TGTGCTAGTGGGTCAACCGGACAGGGTTGGGACACTGAAGCTTTCTTT.

The chain joins TRBV13 to TRBJ2-7, with 10 bases matching TRBD2. Germline V gives CDR1 PRHDT, CDR2 FYEKMQ (reference sequence). Germline trimming cut 5 bases from V and 3 bases from J; bases unmatched to any gene: 13. The CDR3 loop spans 17 amino acids. The CDR3 nucleotides are TGTGCCAGCAGCCCAGAGGGCCAACTAGCGGGGCACTACGAGCAGTACTTC. As protein: CASSPEGQLAGHYEQYF.

This clone was seen once. The chain joins TRBV4-3 to TRBJ2-3, with D perhaps matching TRBD2 (5 bases). Germline V CDR1 and CDR2: LGHNA, YSLEER. The CDR3 totals 14 residues. The germline V and J ends were trimmed by 0 bases and 3 bases, with 7 bases remaining between them. The CDR3 DNA reads TGCGCCAGCAGCCAAGAACTAGTAACAGATACGCAGTATTTT. Translation: CASSQELVTDTQYF.

The table lists this clone with a count of one. The chain combines TRBV27 with TRBJ2-7, with TRBD2 matching over 7 bases. The CDR3 runs 16 residues. J was trimmed by 5 bases and V by 7 bases; bases with no gene match: 17. Germline V gives CDR1 MNHEY, CDR2 SMNVEV (reference sequence). The chain's CDR3 is CASKLYGGEGVDEQYF. The CDR3 nucleotides read TGTGCCAGCAAACTCTATGGGGGGGAGGGCGTGGACGAGCAGTACTTC.

This chain links TRBV29-1 with TRBJ2-7; 9 nucleotides align to TRBD2. V gave up 6 bases and J gave up 9 bases; unmatched junction bases: 24. Germline loops: CDR1 SQVTM, CDR2 ANQGSEA. The CDR3 loop spans 17 amino acids. This CDR3 reads CSVLLTSGPPLGGGQYF. CDR3 DNA sequence: TGCAGCGTCCTTTTGACTAGCGGCCCCCCTCTGGGCGGCGGGCAGTACTTC.

The chain combines TRBV7-3 with TRBJ2-1; TRBD1 aligns across 7 bases. V gave up 4 bases and J gave up 4 bases; unmatched junction bases: 7. The CDR3 runs 15 residues. The germline gives CDR1 SGHTA, CDR2 FQGTGA. The CDR3, as DNA: TGTGCCAGCAGCTCTAACAGGGGTACTTACAATGAGCAGTTCTTC. This gives the protein CASSSNRGTYNEQFF.

The CDR3 nucleotides are TGTGCCAGCAGCGTAGCAGGACAGAGAAATGAAAAACTGTTTTTT. Translated: CASSVAGQRNEKLFF. The genes are TRBV9 and TRBJ1-4; TRBD1 might be the D (6 bases). CDR3 length: 15 amino acids. Germline lookup yields CDR1 SGDLS and CDR2 YYNGEE. V was pared by 0 bases and J by 5 bases, with 11 bases between.

This clone was found once. The chain is built from TRBV6-5 and TRBJ2-5; TRBD2 is a possible D gene (5 bases). CDR1 is MNHEY, CDR2 SVGAGI, per germline. This CDR3 is 14 amino acids long. V gave up 0 bases and J gave up 11 bases, with 16 bases separating them. The CDR3 DNA sequence: TGTGCCAGCAGTTACTCCCCCGGGGAAGTAGAACAGTACTTC. Its protein product is CASSYSPGEVEQYF.

The chain is built from TRBV28 and TRBJ2-5; a possible D gene is TRBD2 (6 bases). This CDR3 has 14 residues. The V end lost 3 bases, the J end lost 1 base, and 9 bases lay between the germline ends. Germline V gives CDR1 MDHEN, CDR2 SYDVKM. The CDR3 here is CASSFGGPQETQYF. CDR3 nucleotides: TGTGCCAGCAGTTTCGGAGGGCCCCAAGAGACCCAGTACTTC. Full variable domain (rest looked up from reference TRBV28 and TRBJ2-5): DVKVTQSSRYLVKRTGEKVFLECVQDMDHENMFWYRQDPGLGLRLIYFSYDVKMKEKGDIPEGYSVSREKKERFSLILESASTNQTSMYLCASSFGGPQETQYFGPGTRLLVL.

The chain recombines TRBV6-5 with TRBJ2-1; D possibly corresponds to TRBD2 (6 bases). Germline loops: CDR1 MNHEY, CDR2 SVGAGI. V lost 7 bases and J 9 bases, leaving 19 bases between the germline ends. This CDR3 is 14 amino acids long. CDR3 DNA: TGTGCCAGCACCAAAGAGTCCAGGAGGGGTGAGCAGTTCTTC. Residues: CASTKESRRGEQFF.

CDR3 DNA: TGTGCCAGCAGCTGGGGACAGGGGGGAGGCTACGAGCAGTACTTC. Translation gives CASSWGQGGGYEQYF. V is TRBV6-5 and J is TRBJ2-7; 11 bases align to TRBD1. J was trimmed by 3 bases and V by 6 bases; bases with no gene match: 7. Per germline, CDR1 MNHEY and CDR2 SVGAGI. The CDR3 loop spans 15 amino acids.

The rearrangement links TRBV28 to TRBJ2-5; TRBD2 is a possible D gene (5 bases). Germline V gives CDR1 MDHEN, CDR2 SYDVKM. CDR3 length equals 13 residues. Trimming removed 3 bases from V and 4 bases from J, with 9 bases in between. Here the CDR3 DNA reads TGTGCCAGCAGTTTTTTAGCGAGAGAGACCCAGTACTTC. As protein: CASSFLARETQYF.

The genes are TRBV5-1 and TRBJ2-7; 7 bases match TRBD1. There are 14 residues in the CDR3. Trimming took 0 bases from V and 9 from J; bases not matched to a gene: 9. The germline CDR1 and CDR2 sequences are SGHRS and YFSETQ. CDR3 nucleotides: TGCGCCAGCAGCTTGGGAACGGGACAGACATCGCAGTACTTC. Amino acid sequence: CASSLGTGQTSQYF.